The clone carrying this TCR beta chain was seen a handful of times. Its antigen is currently unknown. Sequenced by immunoSEQ multiplex PCR; TCRdb stores in-frame clones only, minus some. This sample has 400,000 or so clones, with 75% to 90% found just once. The length of the CDR3 is 16 residues. The V end lost 4 bases, the J end lost 8 bases, and 23 bases lay between the germline ends. Per the germline V gene, CDR1 is MNHNY and CDR2 is SVGAGI (reference sequence). The treatment denotes: around 19 received Ad26.COV2.S at low or high dose, single or two shots; about 5 received placebo; per-sample allocation not given. On day 63 after the first injection, vaccine and placebo recipients gave samples. A Boston adult aged 18-55 years was the donor. The data were obtained in a study of Ad26.COV2.S vaccination and SARS-CoV-2 variants. Study conclusions and caveats: Substantial breadth was reported for post-vaccination spike-specific CD8+ and CD4+ T cells.

This chain connects TRBV6-6 to TRBJ1-2; D remains ambiguous. This TCR came from a person aged 18 to 65 who received the Ad26.COV2.S COVID-19 vaccine or a placebo. The starting material was peripheral blood, obtained in a trial of Ad26.COV2.S vaccine versus placebo. The DNA of the CDR3 is TGTGCCAGCAGTTCTCCGACGGACCTATGGACGGAGGGCTACACCTTC. Translating gives CASSSPTDLWTEGYTF.